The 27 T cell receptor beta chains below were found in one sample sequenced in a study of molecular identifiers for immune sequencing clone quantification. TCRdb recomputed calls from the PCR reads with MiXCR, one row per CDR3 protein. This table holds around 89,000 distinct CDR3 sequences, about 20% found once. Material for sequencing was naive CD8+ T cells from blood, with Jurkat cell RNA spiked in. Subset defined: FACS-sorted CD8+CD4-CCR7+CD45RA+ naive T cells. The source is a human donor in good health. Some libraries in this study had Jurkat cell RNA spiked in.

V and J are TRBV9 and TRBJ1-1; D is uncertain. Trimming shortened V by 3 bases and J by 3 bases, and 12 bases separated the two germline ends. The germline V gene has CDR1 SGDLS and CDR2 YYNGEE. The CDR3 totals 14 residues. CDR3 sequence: CASSAWGDHTEAFF. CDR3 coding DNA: TGTGCCAGCAGCGCGTGGGGAGATCACACTGAAGCTTTCTTT.

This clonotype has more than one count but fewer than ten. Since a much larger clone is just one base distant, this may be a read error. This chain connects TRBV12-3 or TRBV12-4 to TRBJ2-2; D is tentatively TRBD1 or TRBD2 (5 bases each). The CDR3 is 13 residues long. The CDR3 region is CASNPDTTGEPFF. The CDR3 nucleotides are TGTGCCAGCAACCCGGACACCACCGGGGAGCCGTTTTTT.

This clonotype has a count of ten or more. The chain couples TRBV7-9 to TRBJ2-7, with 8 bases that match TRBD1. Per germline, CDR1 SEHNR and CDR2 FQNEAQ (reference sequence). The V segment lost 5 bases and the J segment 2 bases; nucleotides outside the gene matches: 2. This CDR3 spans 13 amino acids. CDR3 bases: TGTGCCAGCAGCCCGACAGGGGCCTACGAGCAGTACTTC. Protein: CASSPTGAYEQYF.

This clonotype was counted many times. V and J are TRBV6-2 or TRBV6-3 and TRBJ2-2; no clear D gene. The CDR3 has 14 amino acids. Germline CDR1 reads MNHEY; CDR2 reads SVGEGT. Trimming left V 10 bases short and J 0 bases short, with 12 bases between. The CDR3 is CATRQVPNTGELFF. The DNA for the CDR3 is TGTGCCACCCGTCAGGTCCCGAACACCGGGGAGCTGTTTTTT.

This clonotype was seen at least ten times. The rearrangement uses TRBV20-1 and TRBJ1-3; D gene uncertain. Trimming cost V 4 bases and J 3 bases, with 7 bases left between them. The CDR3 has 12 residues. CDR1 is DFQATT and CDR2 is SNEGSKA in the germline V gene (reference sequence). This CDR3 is CSANGFGNTIYF. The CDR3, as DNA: TGCAGTGCTAACGGCTTTGGAAACACCATATATTTT.

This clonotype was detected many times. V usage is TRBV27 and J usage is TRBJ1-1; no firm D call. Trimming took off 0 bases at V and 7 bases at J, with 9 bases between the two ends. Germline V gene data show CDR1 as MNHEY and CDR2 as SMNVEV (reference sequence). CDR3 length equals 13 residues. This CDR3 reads CASSLSTGSEAFF. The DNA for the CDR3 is TGTGCCAGCAGTTTATCAACGGGAAGTGAAGCTTTCTTT.

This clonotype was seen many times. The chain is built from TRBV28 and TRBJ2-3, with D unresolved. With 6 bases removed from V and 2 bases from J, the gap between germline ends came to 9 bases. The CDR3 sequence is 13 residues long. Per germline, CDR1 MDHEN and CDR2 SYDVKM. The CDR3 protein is CASSLQTTDTQYF. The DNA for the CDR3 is TGTGCCAGCAGCCTCCAGACCACAGATACGCAGTATTTT.

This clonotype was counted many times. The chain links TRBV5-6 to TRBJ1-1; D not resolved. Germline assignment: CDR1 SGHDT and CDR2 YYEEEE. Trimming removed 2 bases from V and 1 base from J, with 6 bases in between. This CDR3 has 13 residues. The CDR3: CASSFNTNTEAFF. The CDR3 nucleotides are TGTGCCAGCAGCTTTAACACGAACACTGAAGCTTTCTTT.

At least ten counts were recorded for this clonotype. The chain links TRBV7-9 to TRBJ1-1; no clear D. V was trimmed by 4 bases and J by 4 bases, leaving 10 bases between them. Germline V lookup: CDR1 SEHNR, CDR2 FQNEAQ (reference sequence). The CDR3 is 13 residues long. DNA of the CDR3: TGTGCCAGCAGCTGGGCTTTGGGCACTGAAGCTTTCTTT. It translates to CASSWALGTEAFF.

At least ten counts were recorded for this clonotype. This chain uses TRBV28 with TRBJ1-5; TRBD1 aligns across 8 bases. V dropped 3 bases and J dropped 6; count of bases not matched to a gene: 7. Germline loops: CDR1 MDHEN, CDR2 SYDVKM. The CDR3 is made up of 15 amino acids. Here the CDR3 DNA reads TGTGCCAGCAGTTTTGGGCAGGGGGCTTTTCAGCCCCAGCATTTT. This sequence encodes CASSFGQGAFQPQHF.

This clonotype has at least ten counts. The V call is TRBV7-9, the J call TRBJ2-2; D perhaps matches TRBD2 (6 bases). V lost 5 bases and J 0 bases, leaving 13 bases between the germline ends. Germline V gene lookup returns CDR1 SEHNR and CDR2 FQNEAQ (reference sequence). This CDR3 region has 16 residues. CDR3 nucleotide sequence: TGTGCCAGCAGCCCCCCGACTAGGACGAACACCGGGGAGCTGTTTTTT. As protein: CASSPPTRTNTGELFF.

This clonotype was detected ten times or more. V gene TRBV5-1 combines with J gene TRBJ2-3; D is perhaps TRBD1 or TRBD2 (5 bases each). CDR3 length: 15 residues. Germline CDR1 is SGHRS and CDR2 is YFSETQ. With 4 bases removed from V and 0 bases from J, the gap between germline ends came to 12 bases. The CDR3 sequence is CASSLLGVSTDTQYF. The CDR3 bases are TGCGCCAGCAGCCTATTGGGGGTTAGCACAGATACGCAGTATTTT.

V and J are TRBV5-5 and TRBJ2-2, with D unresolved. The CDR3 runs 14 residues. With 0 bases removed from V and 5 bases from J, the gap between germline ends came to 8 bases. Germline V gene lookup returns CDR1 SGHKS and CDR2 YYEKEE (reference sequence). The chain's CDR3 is CASSLAVWTGELFF. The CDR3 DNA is TGTGCCAGCAGCTTGGCCGTCTGGACCGGGGAGCTGTTTTTT.

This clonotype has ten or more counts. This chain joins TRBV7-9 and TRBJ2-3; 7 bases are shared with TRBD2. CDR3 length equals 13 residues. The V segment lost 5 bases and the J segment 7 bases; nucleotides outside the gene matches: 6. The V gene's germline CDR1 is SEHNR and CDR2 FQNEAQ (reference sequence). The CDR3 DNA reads TGTGCCAGCAGCGAACTAGCGCGTTATACGCAGTATTTT. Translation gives CASSELARYTQYF.

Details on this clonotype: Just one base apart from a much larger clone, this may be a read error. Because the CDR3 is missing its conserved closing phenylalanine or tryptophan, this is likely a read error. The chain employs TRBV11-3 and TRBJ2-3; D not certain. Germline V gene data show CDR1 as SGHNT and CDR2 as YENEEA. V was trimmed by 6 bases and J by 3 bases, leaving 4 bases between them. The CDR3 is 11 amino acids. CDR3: CASSETDTQYC. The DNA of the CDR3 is TGTGCCAGCAGTGAGACAGATACGCAGTATTGT.

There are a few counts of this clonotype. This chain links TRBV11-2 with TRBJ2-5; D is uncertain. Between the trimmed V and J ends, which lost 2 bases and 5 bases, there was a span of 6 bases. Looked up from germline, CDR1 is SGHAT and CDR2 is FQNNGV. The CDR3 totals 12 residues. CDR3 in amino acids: CASSLLSETQYF. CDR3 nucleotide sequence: TGTGCCAGCAGCTTACTGAGCGAGACCCAGTACTTC.

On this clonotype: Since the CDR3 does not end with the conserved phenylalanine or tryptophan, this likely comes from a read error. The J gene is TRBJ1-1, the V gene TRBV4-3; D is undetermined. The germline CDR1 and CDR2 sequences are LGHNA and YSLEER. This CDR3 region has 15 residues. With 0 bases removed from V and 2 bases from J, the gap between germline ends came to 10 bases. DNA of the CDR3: TGCGCCAGCAGCCAAGACAGGACCTTTAACACTGAAGCTTTCTCT. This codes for CASSQDRTFNTEAFS.

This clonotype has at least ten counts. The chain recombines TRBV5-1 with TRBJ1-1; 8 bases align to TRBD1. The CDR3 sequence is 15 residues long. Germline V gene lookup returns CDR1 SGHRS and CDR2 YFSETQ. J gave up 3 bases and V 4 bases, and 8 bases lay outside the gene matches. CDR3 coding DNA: TGCGCCAGCAGCACGTGGACAGGGACGCACACTGAAGCTTTCTTT. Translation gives CASSTWTGTHTEAFF.

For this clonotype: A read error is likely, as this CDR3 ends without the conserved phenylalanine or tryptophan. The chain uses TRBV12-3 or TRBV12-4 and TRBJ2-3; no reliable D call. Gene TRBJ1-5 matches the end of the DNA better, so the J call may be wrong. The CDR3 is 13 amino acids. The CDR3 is CASSRTSADAQHL. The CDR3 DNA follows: TGTGCCAGCAGCCGGACTAGTGCAGATGCGCAGCATTTA.

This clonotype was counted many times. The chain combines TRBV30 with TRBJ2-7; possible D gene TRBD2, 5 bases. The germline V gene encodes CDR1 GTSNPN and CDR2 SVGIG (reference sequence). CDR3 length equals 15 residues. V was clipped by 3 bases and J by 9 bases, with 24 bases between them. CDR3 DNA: TGTGCCTGGAGCCCCGGGGTAGCGCTCTTTCGCGTGCAGTACTTC. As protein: CAWSPGVALFRVQYF.

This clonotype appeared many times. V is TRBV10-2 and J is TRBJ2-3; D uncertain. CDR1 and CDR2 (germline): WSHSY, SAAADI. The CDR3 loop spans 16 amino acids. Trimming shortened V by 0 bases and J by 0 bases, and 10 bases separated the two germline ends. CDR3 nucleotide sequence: TGCGCCAGCAGTGAGTCTTTACACCCTAGCACAGATACGCAGTATTTT. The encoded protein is CASSESLHPSTDTQYF.

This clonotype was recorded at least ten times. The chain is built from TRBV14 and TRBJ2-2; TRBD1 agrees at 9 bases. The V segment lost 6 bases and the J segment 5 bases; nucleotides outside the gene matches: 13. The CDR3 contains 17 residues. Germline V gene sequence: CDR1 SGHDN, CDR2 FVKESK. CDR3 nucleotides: TGTGCCAGCAGTCAACAGTTGGGACAGGGACTTACCGGGGAGCTGTTTTTT. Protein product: CASSQQLGQGLTGELFF.

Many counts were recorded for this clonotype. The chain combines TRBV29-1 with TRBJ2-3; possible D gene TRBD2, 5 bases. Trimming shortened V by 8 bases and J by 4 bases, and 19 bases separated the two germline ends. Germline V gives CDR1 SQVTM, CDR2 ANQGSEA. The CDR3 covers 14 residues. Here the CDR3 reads CSLLETIVPDTQYF. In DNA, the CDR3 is TGCAGCCTGCTGGAGACTATCGTCCCAGATACGCAGTATTTT.

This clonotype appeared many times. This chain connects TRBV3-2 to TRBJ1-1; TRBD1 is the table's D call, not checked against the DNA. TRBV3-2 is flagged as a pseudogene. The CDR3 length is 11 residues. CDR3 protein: CASSRTEEAFF. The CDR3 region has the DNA TGTGCCAGCAGCCGGACAGAAGAAGCTTTCTTT.

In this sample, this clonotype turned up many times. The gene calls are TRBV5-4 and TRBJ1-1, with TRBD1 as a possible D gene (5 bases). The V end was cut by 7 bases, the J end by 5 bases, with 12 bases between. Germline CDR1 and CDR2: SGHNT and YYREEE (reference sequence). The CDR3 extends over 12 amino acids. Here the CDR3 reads CASRAGRTEAFF. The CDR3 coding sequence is TGTGCCAGCCGCGCAGGGCGGACTGAAGCTTTCTTT.

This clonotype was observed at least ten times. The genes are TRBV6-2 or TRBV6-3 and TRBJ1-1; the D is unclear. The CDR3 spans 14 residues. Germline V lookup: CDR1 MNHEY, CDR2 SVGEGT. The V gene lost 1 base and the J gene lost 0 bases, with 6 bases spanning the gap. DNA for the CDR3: TGTGCCAGCAGTTACTTGGGAGTGAACACTGAAGCTTTCTTT. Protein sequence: CASSYLGVNTEAFF.

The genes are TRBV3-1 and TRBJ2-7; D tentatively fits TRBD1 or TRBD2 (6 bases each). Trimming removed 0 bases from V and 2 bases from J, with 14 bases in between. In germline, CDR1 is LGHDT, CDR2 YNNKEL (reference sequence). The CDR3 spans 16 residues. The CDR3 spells CASSQEGWGATYEQYF. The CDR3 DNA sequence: TGTGCCAGCAGCCAAGAAGGGTGGGGGGCCACCTACGAGCAGTACTTC.